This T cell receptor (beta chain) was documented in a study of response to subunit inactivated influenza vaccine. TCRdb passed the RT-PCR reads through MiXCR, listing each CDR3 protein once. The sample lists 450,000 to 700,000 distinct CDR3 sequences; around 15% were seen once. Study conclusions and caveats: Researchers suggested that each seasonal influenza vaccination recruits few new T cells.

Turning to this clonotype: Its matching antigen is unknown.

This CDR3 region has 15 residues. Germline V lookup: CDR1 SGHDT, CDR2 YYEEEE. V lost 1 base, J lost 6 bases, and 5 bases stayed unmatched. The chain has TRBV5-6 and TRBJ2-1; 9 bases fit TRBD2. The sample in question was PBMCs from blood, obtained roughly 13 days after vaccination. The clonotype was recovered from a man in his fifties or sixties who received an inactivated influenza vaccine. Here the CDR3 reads CASSLRQRGVNEQFF. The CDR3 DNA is TGTGCCAGCAGCTTGAGACAGCGGGGGGTCAATGAGCAGTTCTTC.